This TCR beta chain was found in a study of cytomegalovirus exposure and HLA in healthy donors. With 0 bases removed from V and 2 bases from J, the gap between germline ends came to 11 bases. There are 16 residues in the CDR3. Per germline, CDR1 MGHRA and CDR2 YSYEKL. Primers for the PCR totalled 60 Vbeta and 13 Jbeta. The data were produced by immunoSEQ multiplex PCR, yet TCRdb's version contains in-frame clones alone and is incomplete. The sample has 100,000 or so clones; around four fifths are singletons. This receptor was taken from a woman in her forties in good health and CMV-seronegative. Sequenced sample: PBMCs. The J gene is TRBJ2-1, the V gene TRBV4-1; D not resolved. The CDR3 DNA reads TGCGCCAGCAGCCAAGATCCCCTAGTACCCTACAATGAGCAGTTCTTC. Protein sequence: CASSQDPLVPYNEQFF.